A selection of T cell receptor beta chains follows, all from one sample in a study of cytomegalovirus exposure and HLA in healthy donors. This table comes from immunoSEQ multiplex PCR, and its TCRdb copy is limited to in-frame clones, with some not included. The sample includes a few hundred thousand clones, roughly two thirds seen only once; the top ten take about 2.2%. The sequenced material came from PBMCs. All receptors come from a female donor in good health and CMV-seronegative. CDR3s include the opening cysteine and the closing phenylalanine or tryptophan. The D gene is left open where the match is weak. Clone size is stated in some rows and not others, as once, few, many or a class when expanded.

clone size,J gene,D gene,V gene,CDR3 DNA,CDR3 protein
NA,TRBJ2-3,NA,TRBV4-1,TGCGCCAGCAGCCAAGAAGGAGCGATGATTAGCACAGATACGCAGTATTTT,CASSQEGAMISTDTQYF
NA,TRBJ1-5,NA,TRBV5-1,TGCGCCAGCAGCACGATCCCGGGAGGCAATCAGCCCCAGCATTTT,CASSTIPGGNQPQHF
NA,TRBJ2-1,TRBD2,TRBV9,TGTGCCAGCGGCCTAAGCGGGAGGGCCTACAATGAGCAGTTCTTC,CASGLSGRAYNEQFF
NA,TRBJ1-5,NA,TRBV19,TGTGCCAGTAGTATGGGAGTCGGGTTGCCCCAGCATTTT,CASSMGVGLPQHF
NA,TRBJ2-1,TRBD1,TRBV11-3,TGTGCCAGCAGCAAAGACAGGGCTGATGAGCAGTTCTTC,CASSKDRADEQFF
NA,TRBJ2-7,NA,TRBV21-1,TGTGCCAGCAGTAGTGGGGCCGATCTCTACGAGCAGTACTTC,CASSSGADLYEQYF
NA,TRBJ2-1,TRBD2,TRBV7-2,TGTGCCAGCAGCCTAAACTTGGCGGGAGGGACGTACTACAATGAGCAGTTCTTC,CASSLNLAGGTYYNEQFF
NA,TRBJ2-7,TRBD2,TRBV6-5,TGTGCCAGCAGTTACTCCGGGGGAGGGCCTTACGAGCAGTACTTC,CASSYSGGGPYEQYF
NA,TRBJ2-2,NA,TRBV7-5,TGTGCCAGCCCCCCTATCTCCGGGGAACCACTTAACACCGGGGAGCTGTTTTTT,CASPPISGEPLNTGELFF
once,TRBJ1-6,NA,TRBV30,TGTGCCTGGAGTGTACGCAGAGGAGGCTCACCCCTCCACTTT,CAWSVRRGGSPLHF
few,TRBJ1-5,NA,TRBV2,TGTGCCAGCAGTCATTGGGAGAGAGGTCAGCCCCAGCATTTT,CASSHWERGQPQHF
NA,TRBJ1-2,NA,TRBV6-5,TGTGCCAGCAGTTACTTATCCGGCGGCTATGGCTACACCTTC,CASSYLSGGYGYTF